The present entry profiles one T cell receptor (beta chain) with its context. What it recognizes is unknown. The record originates from a study of cytomegalovirus exposure and HLA in healthy donors. Study-level background: Unique TCRs numbering around 80 million, obtained from HLA-typed donors, made up an early data release. Study conclusions and caveats: A missense variant in DCLRE1C was later tied to TCR beta V- and J-gene trimming. Relative to the approximately 680-donor mean, N-insertions were reportedly fewer in an Asian-associated ancestry cluster in a later analysis. CMV serostatus was the only recorded immune exposure for donors.

V lost 4 bases to trimming and J lost 4 bases, with 18 bases between them. Germline loops: CDR1 LNHDA, CDR2 SQIVND (reference sequence). CDR3 length: 16 residues. PCR primers comprised 60 Vbeta and 13 Jbeta primers. Produced via immunoSEQ multiplex PCR; TCRdb's table is partial and in-frame only. The sample records 250,000 to 350,000 clones, more than 80% being singletons. V gene TRBV19 combines with J gene TRBJ2-3, with D possibly being TRBD2 (7 bases). The sample was PBMCs. The clonotype was recovered from a man between 40 and 49 years old in good health and CMV-seropositive. The CDR3 DNA follows: TGTGCCAGTAGTAAGAGGGGGACTAAGCCCCCAGATACGCAGTATTTT. Its translation: CASSKRGTKPPDTQYF. The full variable domain, rest sourced from reference TRBV19 and TRBJ2-3, is DGGITQSPKYLFRKEGQNVTLSCEQNLNHDAMYWYRQDPGQGLRLIYYSQIVNDFQKGDIAEGYSVSREKKESFPLTVTSAQKNPTAFYLCASSKRGTKPPDTQYFGPGTRLTVL.